This T cell receptor beta chain derives from a study of blood T cells in healthy people across ages (dated by TCRdb to between 2014 and 2017). Regarding the research as a whole: Template switching captured roughly one uniquely barcoded TCR beta cDNA molecule per two T cells in model experiments. To track age-related changes in TCR beta repertoire diversity, the study relied on deep sequencing normalized with unique cDNA molecular identifiers. The donors were split into four age groups: young (average 16 years), middle-aged (roughly 42), aged (about 56) and long-lived (approximately 80). The study analyzed two additional independent replicas of 1 million unique cDNA reads from the same blood draw for two donors, one aged 18 to 29 and one aged 80 or older.

General study outcomes and caveats: Bulk unsorted PBMC profiling prevented conclusive comparison of naive and antigen-experienced compartments. Estimates of total diversity based on one million sequenced T cells were regarded as lower bounds and as underestimates. As age increased, observed TCR beta diversity per million T cells dropped in a roughly linear way, and a significant reduction was already evident by age about 40. Because donor CMV infection status was unknown, age-related changes in expanded clonotypes were potentially confounded. Compared with the aged group, more naive CD4+ T cells, fewer expanded clones and increased TCR diversity were shown by the long-lived group, suggesting age selection. There was a strong correlation between observed TCR beta diversity and the percentage of naive T cells measured by flow cytometry.

Donors were 40 or so systemically healthy Caucasian individuals from Russia aged roughly 6 to 100 years. Approximately 9.7 milliliters of peripheral blood were drawn from each donor into EDTA-treated Vacutainer tubes. PBMCs were isolated by Ficoll-Paque density-gradient centrifugation, with at least 7 million obtained per sample. Total RNA, at least 6 micrograms per sample, was extracted from PBMCs with Trizol reagent. For every donor, an aliquot of PBMCs went through flow cytometry to measure the percentages of naive CD45RAhigh/CD27high T cells. CDR1 is given as SGHNT and CDR2 as YYREEE, both from the germline V gene (reference sequence). The CDR3 contains 14 residues, cysteine and phenylalanine counted. Solely the CDR3 DNA is kept, with 42 bases framed from the first base. V is reduced by 3 bases and J by 5 bases, leaving a spacing of 14 bases between them. As for this clonotype: It has no known antigen specificity. No much larger clonotype is one base removed from it; base qualities were not supplied.

Preparation of the library involved 5' RACE. Sequencer: Illumina HiSeq 2500. A second PCR of about 6 to 11 cycles was run with a J-beta primer mix and a sample-barcoded 5' primer. Each TCR beta cDNA molecule received a unique molecular identifier from a template-switch 5' adaptor carrying 12 random nucleotides. Each sample yielded at least 2.5 million CDR3-containing paired-end reads. First-strand cDNA synthesis was performed from all RNA using the Mint cDNA synthesis kit, with priming by a TRBC-specific oligonucleotide. Following uracil-DNA glycosylase treatment, a first 18-cycle PCR with universal primers M1SS and BC2_uni_R was performed on all cDNA. The study's processing was this. Each sample was normalized by randomly selecting 1 million high-quality reads, each carrying a distinct molecular identifier. Instead of being binned into consensus sequences, reads with shared molecular identifiers were discarded. MiTCR, with a Q25 quality threshold and the strictest error-elimination algorithm, was used for CDR3 identification, clonotype clustering and error correction. Lower-bound total TCR beta diversity was estimated with a nonparametric unseen species model using Euler transformation. TCRdb cleaned the public reads at Q25 with fastp, built clones with MiXCR and kept in-frame beta chains. When rows share a CDR3 protein, they turn into one entry using the most common DNA and genes. V and J calls and clone size were set by TCRdb, not the authors. In this sample the table shows hundreds of thousands of distinct CDR3 sequences, approximately 25% of which occur a single time. More than 8.5% of the sample is taken by the ten largest.

The data were also submitted as part of a second study, on T cells of mothers and their children. Drawing on the second study: Donors were nine systemically healthy Caucasian individuals: three mothers and their six children. cDNA synthesis consumed the entire amount of extracted RNA, loaded at around 1.5 ug RNA in each 15 ul reaction. In the second PCR, the M1S primer introduced both the sample barcodes and 2-4 random nucleotides. Over 8 million TCR beta CDR3 reads came from each mother, compared with several million reads from each child. Thymic selection shapes the output of TCR recombination in a similar way in related and unrelated pairs, and inherited differences have a minor effect. Normalized repertoire overlap was always slightly but never significantly higher in related than unrelated mother-child pairs. Persistent microchimeric T cell clones were not detected, at a sensitivity of approximately 100 clones per million clonotypes. Deep NGS was used in the study to compare the TCR beta repertoires of mothers and children and to look for features that separate related mother-child pairs from unrelated individuals. The mean age was roughly 40 +/- 4 years for the mothers and 11 +/- 4 years for the children. Libraries were sequenced on Illumina HiSeq 2000 with 100+100 nt paired-end reads after adapter ligation with NEBNext reagents. To prevent cross-contamination, the mother and child libraries were prepared one month apart and sequenced in separate runs. Each donor had between about 450,000 and 2,300,000 distinct TCR beta clonotypes identified. Naive TCR beta clonotypes were estimated from low-frequency clonotypes matched to each donor's FACS-determined naive share, without sorting.

This clonotype was obtained from a boy aged 5 to 17 in good health. The sample comprised blood. The V and J segments used are TRBV5-4 and TRBJ2-5; perhaps TRBD1 is the D gene, with 6 bases matching. The nucleotide sequence reads as follows: TGTGCCAGCAGCTCCGGACAGTACATTGAGACCCAGTACTTC. It codes for CASSSGQYIETQYF.